Listed here are 15 T cell receptor beta chains from one sample, sequenced in a study of blood T cell repertoires in COVID-19. Some clones are missing from TCRdb's copy, which holds only in-frame ones; the method was immunoSEQ multiplex PCR. Of around 69,000 clones listed, roughly 85% are singletons. Sequenced sample: peripheral blood. Receptors originate from a man over 45 with acute or convalescent COVID-19.

The sample holds many counts of this clone. The CDR3 sequence is CASSLGPGQSYEQYF. Here the CDR3 DNA reads TGCGCCAGCAGCTTGGGGCCCGGACAGTCCTACGAGCAGTACTTC. The genes are TRBV5-1 and TRBJ2-7, with TRBD1 as a possible D gene (6 bases). Germline V CDR1 and CDR2: SGHRS, YFSETQ. This CDR3 has 15 amino acids. V was shortened by 0 bases and J by 1 base, with 11 bases between the two germline ends.

This clone was counted a single time. The rearrangement uses TRBV20-1 and TRBJ2-5, with TRBD2 matching 11 bases. The CDR3 length is 17 residues. Germline loops: CDR1 DFQATT, CDR2 SNEGSKA (reference sequence). Unmatched junction bases numbered 11, after V lost 3 bases and J lost 2 bases. Here the CDR3 DNA reads TGCAGTGCTAGTGGGGTAGCGGGGGGGACATATCAAGAGACCCAGTACTTC. As protein: CSASGVAGGTYQETQYF.

V and J are TRBV9 and TRBJ1-3, with D unclear. With 0 bases removed from V and 0 bases from J, the gap between germline ends came to 10 bases. This CDR3 spans 16 amino acids. Germline values: CDR1 SGDLS, CDR2 YYNGEE. The CDR3 here is CASSVDPVSSGNTIYF. CDR3 DNA sequence: TGTGCCAGCAGCGTAGATCCGGTGTCCTCTGGAAACACCATATATTTT.

This chain uses TRBV7-2 with TRBJ2-3; TRBD1 might be the D (6 bases). The CDR3 loop spans 14 amino acids. V was trimmed by 2 bases and J by 1 base, leaving 7 bases between them. Germline CDR1 is SGHTA and CDR2 is FQGNSA. The CDR3 spells CASSLRTGTDTQYF. In DNA, the CDR3 is TGTGCCAGCAGCTTACGGACAGGCACAGATACGCAGTATTTT.

The chain employs TRBV4-1 and TRBJ2-1, with a tentative D call TRBD1 (5 bases). V gave up 11 bases and J gave up 1 base, with 18 bases separating them. The CDR3 consists of 15 residues. Germline assignment: CDR1 MGHRA and CDR2 YSYEKL. The DNA for the CDR3 is TGCGCCCGGGTGGGGCGGAGTCCTTCCTACAATGAGCAGTTCTTC. It codes for CARVGRSPSYNEQFF.

The chain combines TRBV7-3 with TRBJ2-5; no clear D. Germline assignment: CDR1 SGHTA and CDR2 FQGTGA. V was cut by 1 base and J by 3 bases, with 6 bases left in between. The CDR3 has 13 amino acids. The CDR3 coding sequence is TGTGCCAGCAGCTTAAATTCAGAAGAGACCCAGTACTTC. Residues: CASSLNSEETQYF.

The chain is built from TRBV5-1 and TRBJ2-5; TRBD2 aligns across 14 bases. CDR1 SGHRS and CDR2 YFSETQ come from the germline V gene. The CDR3 spans 16 residues. V dropped 2 bases and J dropped 5; count of bases not matched to a gene: 5. DNA for the CDR3: TGCGCCAGCAGCTTCAGACTAGCGGGGGGGCCGGAGACCCAGTACTTC. This codes for CASSFRLAGGPETQYF.

The chain is built from TRBV15 and TRBJ2-5; TRBD1 matches 10 bases. The CDR3 loop spans 15 amino acids. Germline loops: CDR1 LNHNV, CDR2 YYDKDF (reference sequence). J was trimmed by 5 bases and V by 4 bases; bases with no gene match: 7. CDR3 nucleotides: TGTGCCACCAGCATCGACAGGGGGCGCGGGGAGACCCAGTACTTC. Protein product: CATSIDRGRGETQYF. The full variable domain, completed using reference TRBV15 and TRBJ2-5, is DAMVIQNPRYQVTQFGKPVTLSCSQTLNHNVMYWYQQKSSQAPKLLFHYYDKDFNNEADTPDNFQSRRPNTSFCFLDIRSPGLGDTAMYLCATSIDRGRGETQYFGPGTRLLVL.

The chain is built from TRBV18 and TRBJ2-1; 9 nucleotides agree with TRBD1. With 3 bases clipped from V and 9 bases from J, the junction kept 6 bases outside the gene matches. The germline V gene encodes CDR1 KGHSH and CDR2 LQKENI. This CDR3 has 14 amino acids. For the CDR3, the DNA is TGTGCCAGCTCACCCGGGACAGGGAGTGTTGAGCAGTTCTTC. Residues: CASSPGTGSVEQFF.

This clone was recorded once. CDR3 in DNA: TGTGCCAGCCTCCGGGGACAGGGGTTCGGCACTGAAGCTTTCTTT. Translating it yields CASLRGQGFGTEAFF. The rearrangement joins TRBV6-5 to TRBJ1-1, with 10 nucleotides matching TRBD1. The germline gives CDR1 MNHEY, CDR2 SVGAGI. Germline trimming cut 8 bases from V and 4 bases from J; bases unmatched to any gene: 10. The CDR3 has 15 residues.

The chain is built from TRBV5-1 and TRBJ2-1; D is perhaps TRBD1 (5 bases). Trimming pared 3 bases from V and 5 bases from J, leaving 15 bases between. The CDR3 extends over 15 amino acids. In germline, CDR1 is SGHRS, CDR2 YFSETQ. DNA for the CDR3: TGCGCCAGCAGCTCACGACAGAACAACAACAATGAGCAGTTCTTC. Its translation: CASSSRQNNNNEQFF.

The V call is TRBV28, the J call TRBJ1-3, with TRBD1 identical over 7 bases. V trimming: 2 bases; J trimming: 6 bases; junction bases outside the gene matches: 4. The CDR3 runs to 14 residues. The germline CDR1 and CDR2 sequences are MDHEN and SYDVKM. CDR3 protein: CASSLGGTENTIYF. CDR3 nucleotide sequence: TGTGCCAGCAGTTTAGGGGGGACAGAAAACACCATATATTTT.

The chain links TRBV19 to TRBJ2-7, with 9 bases identical to TRBD1. The CDR3 runs 15 residues. Per germline, CDR1 LNHDA and CDR2 SQIVND (reference sequence). V shed 5 bases, J shed 7 bases, and the junction held 12 bases outside the gene matches. DNA of the CDR3: TGTGCCAGTAGTCCGGGACAGGGCGACAAATGGGAGCAGTACTTC. Protein product: CASSPGQGDKWEQYF.

This clone was observed a few times. The rearrangement uses TRBV6-6 and TRBJ1-5; no firm D call. This CDR3 comprises 13 residues. Deletions cut 7 bases from V and 4 bases from J, with 11 bases between. CDR1 and CDR2 (germline): MNHNY, SVGAGI (reference sequence). The CDR3 nucleotides read TGTGCCAGCAAACCTCAGTCAAATCAGCCCCAGCATTTT. As protein: CASKPQSNQPQHF.

The V gene is TRBV6-5, the J gene TRBJ1-3; D gene uncertain. The CDR3 is 15 residues long. Trimming took 6 bases from V and 0 from J, leaving 12 bases between them. The germline V gene encodes CDR1 MNHEY and CDR2 SVGAGI. The CDR3 protein is CASRLDFNSGNTIYF. In DNA, the CDR3 is TGTGCCAGCAGACTCGATTTCAACTCTGGAAACACCATATATTTT.